This entry describes one TCR beta chain. The antigen remains undetermined. The data stem from a study of shared clonotypes between healthy human individuals. As for the study in general: Every donor yielded three CD4 naive, three CD4 memory, two CD8 naive and one CD8 memory plate. Findings of the study overall: Naive CD4 clonotypes overlapped across several donors at around 4.7%.

Positive CCR7 selection of CD45RO-negative cells yielded the naive CD8 cells, and terminally differentiated effector memory CD45RA+ cells were excluded. Trimming left V 3 bases short and J 6 bases short, with 15 bases between. CDR1 is MDHEN and CDR2 is SYDVKM in the germline V gene. The CDR3 has 15 amino acids. The table came from immunoSEQ multiplex PCR; TCRdb's copy has only in-frame clones and leaves some out. There are 2 million to 2.5 million clones in the sample; approximately 94% occur only once, and 0.9% to 1.3% lies in the top ten. This receptor was obtained from a young man in good health. The sample comprised naive CD8+ T cells sorted from blood. The chain joins TRBV28 to TRBJ1-3; unclear D gene. CDR3 in DNA: TGTGCCAGCAGTTTTTCGGCCAGGTCGGAAAACACCATATATTTT. This sequence encodes CASSFSARSENTIYF. Based on the CDR3 plus reference TRBV28 and TRBJ1-3, the full variable domain is DVKVTQSSRYLVKRTGEKVFLECVQDMDHENMFWYRQDPGLGLRLIYFSYDVKMKEKGDIPEGYSVSREKKERFSLILESASTNQTSMYLCASSFSARSENTIYFGEGSWLTVV.